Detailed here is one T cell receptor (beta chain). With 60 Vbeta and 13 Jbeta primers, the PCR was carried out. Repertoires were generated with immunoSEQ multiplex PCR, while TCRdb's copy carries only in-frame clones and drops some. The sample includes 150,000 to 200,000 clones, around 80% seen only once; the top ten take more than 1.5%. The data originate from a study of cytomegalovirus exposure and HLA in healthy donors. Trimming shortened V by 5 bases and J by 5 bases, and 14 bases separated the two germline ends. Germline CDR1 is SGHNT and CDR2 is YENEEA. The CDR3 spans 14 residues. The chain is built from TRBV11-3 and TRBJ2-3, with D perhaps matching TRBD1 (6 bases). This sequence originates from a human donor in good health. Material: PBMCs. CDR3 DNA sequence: TGTGCCAGCAGCCTACGGACAGTAGAAGATACGCAGTATTTT. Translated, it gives CASSLRTVEDTQYF.